This T cell receptor beta chain was recorded in a study of vaccination and CD4 T cells after COVID-19. Whole-study findings and limits: A nonsignificant rise from about 20 to 38 was seen in the median number of SARS-CoV-2-reactive clonotypes.

This clonotype was seen a few times. The antigen remains unidentified. Treatment in this sample: roughly 11-day PBMC culture with coronavirus spike peptide pools or control peptides (ViraFEST assay). ViraFEST used peptide pools to expand antigen-specific T cells before TCR sequencing. The V and J ends lost 5 bases and 4 bases, in that order; junction bases with no gene match: 3. CDR1 is SQVTM and CDR2 is ANQGSEA in the germline V gene. The CDR3 is 12 residues long. Cultured CD4+ T-cell DNA underwent Oncomine TCR Beta short-read sequencing. TCRdb re-analysed the PCR reads in MiXCR, keeping a single row per CDR3 protein. The sample consists of more than 10,000 distinct CDR3 sequences, roughly half of them appearing once.

The source material was cultured CD4+ T cells from blood, sampled after SARS-CoV-2 vaccination. The rearrangement uses TRBV29-1 and TRBJ2-5; TRBD2 matches 8 bases. The TCR was taken from a human donor with COVID-19. DNA of the CDR3: TGCAGCGTTCTCCGGGGGGGAGAGACCCAGTACTTC. Amino acids: CSVLRGGETQYF.